These T cell receptor beta chains were read from a single sample in a study of blood T cells in healthy people across ages. Each CDR3 protein is one row after TCRdb ran MiXCR on the 5' RACE reads. Here the sample spans around 1,500,000 distinct CDR3 sequences, 42% being singletons. Sequenced sample: blood. The receptors originated from a woman between 18 and 29 years old in good health. Both conserved end residues are part of each CDR3. Each record gives: V gene, clone size, D gene, J gene, CDR3 DNA, CDR3 protein. A D gene is named only where the DNA matches it firmly. Not every row has a clone size; where given, it reads once, few, many or a size class.

>TRBV10-3|NA|NA|TRBJ1-1
TGTGCCATCAAAGAGGACACGGGGCTGAACACTGAAGCTTTCTTT
CAIKEDTGLNTEAFF
>TRBV12-3/TRBV12-4|NA|TRBD2|TRBJ2-7
TGTGCCAGCGGTCTGTCGGGAGGGCCCTACGAGCAGTACTTC
CASGLSGGPYEQYF
>TRBV28|NA|NA|TRBJ1-6
TGTACCAGCACGGACGGCGGACGCAATTCACCCCTCCACTTT
CTSTDGGRNSPLHF
>TRBV12-3/TRBV12-4|once|NA|TRBJ2-2
TGTGCCAGCAGAGACACGGGGGAGACCGGGGAGCTGTTTTTT
CASRDTGETGELFF
>TRBV5-1|once|TRBD2|TRBJ2-1
TGCGCCAGCAGTACTACAACTAGCGCGGGGTACAATGAGCAGTTCTTC
CASSTTTSAGYNEQFF
>TRBV27|few|TRBD2|TRBJ2-1
TGTGCCAGCACTTTACTAGCGGGAGGTAGTAATGAGCAGTTCTTC
CASTLLAGGSNEQFF
>TRBV28|few|NA|TRBJ1-2
TGTGCCAGCAGCTATACACCGGGACCTGATCGTGGCTACACCTTC
CASSYTPGPDRGYTF
>TRBV7-3|few|TRBD2|TRBJ2-3
TGTGCCAGCAGCCTTAAAGGGACTAGCGGGGCAGATACGCAGTATTTT
CASSLKGTSGADTQYF
>TRBV27|once|TRBD2|TRBJ2-1
TGTGCCAGCAGTTCCCTCTCCTCGTGGGTTCACCTAGCGGGGGGCGGGAATGAGCAGTTCTTC
CASSSLSSWVHLAGGGNEQFF
>TRBV12-3/TRBV12-4|NA|NA|TRBJ2-7
TGTGCCACCCTAGTCGGGGGAAACTACGAGCAGTACTTC
CATLVGGNYEQYF
>TRBV28|few|NA|TRBJ2-5
TGTGCCAGCAGTACCTTAGGGGCCGTAAAGACCCAGTACTTC
CASSTLGAVKTQYF
>TRBV27|NA|NA|TRBJ2-7
TGTGCCAGCAGTTTATCGCTAGACAAGACACCGTACGAGCAGTACTTC
CASSLSLDKTPYEQYF
>TRBV9|NA|NA|TRBJ2-2
TGTGCCAGCAAAAAGGGGACGTCGTACACCGGGGAGCTGTTTTTT
CASKKGTSYTGELFF
>TRBV7-9|NA|NA|TRBJ2-1
TGTGCCAGCAGCTTAGGATCGGGGGGCCGGCTGATTAATGAGCAGTTCTTC
CASSLGSGGRLINEQFF
>TRBV6-5|NA|NA|TRBJ2-6
TGTGCCAGCAGCGCAGGGTACGGGGCCAACGTCCTGACTTTC
CASSAGYGANVLTF
>TRBV4-1|NA|TRBD1|TRBJ1-2
TGCGCCAGTACCCCAGGGGGCAACGACCTGGGGTATGGCTACACCTTC
CASTPGGNDLGYGYTF
>TRBV7-2|NA|NA|TRBJ2-1
TGTGCCAGCAGCGAACAACCCCAGGCTGAGCAGTTCTTC
CASSEQPQAEQFF
>TRBV3-1|many|NA|TRBJ2-7
TGTGCCAGCAGCCCAAGGACGGGACCGAACAAATACGAGCAGTACTTC
CASSPRTGPNKYEQYF
>TRBV24-1|NA|TRBD1|TRBJ2-7
TGTGCCACCAGCCTCCGAGGGGGCTCCGAGCAGTACTTC
CATSLRGGSEQYF
>TRBV12-5|NA|NA|TRBJ1-1
TGTGCTAGTGGTTCCGGGGCTGAAGCTTTCTTT
CASGSGAEAFF
>TRBV3-1|few|TRBD1|TRBJ2-1
TGTGCCAGCAGCCCGGGGGGACAGGGAATAAGGAATGAGCAGTTCTTC
CASSPGGQGIRNEQFF
>TRBV30|NA|TRBD2|TRBJ2-5
TGTGCCTGGAGTCGGACTAGCGGGCAAGAGACCCAGTACTTC
CAWSRTSGQETQYF
>TRBV29-1|few|NA|TRBJ2-3
TGCAGCGCCGACGGGGATTCCACGGCAGATACGCAGTATTTT
CSADGDSTADTQYF
>TRBV28|few|NA|TRBJ1-2
TGTGCCAGCAGCCGGACCGGCTACACCTTC
CASSRTGYTF
>TRBV7-9|few|NA|TRBJ2-3
TGTGCCAGCAGCTTAGATGGCGGGGGCGGAATAGGACCAGATACGCAGTATTTT
CASSLDGGGGIGPDTQYF
>TRBV5-1|many|TRBD1|TRBJ1-1
TGCGCCAGCAGCTTGGGACAGGGGGCCGCCTTCATGGGCACTGAAGCTTTCTTT
CASSLGQGAAFMGTEAFF
>TRBV20-1|NA|TRBD1|TRBJ1-4
TGCAGTGCCCCCAGACAGGGGGCTGAAAAACTGTTTTTT
CSAPRQGAEKLFF
>TRBV15|NA|NA|TRBJ2-1
TGTGCCACCAGCCAGGGAGGACCTACCACCTACAATGAGCAGTTCTTC
CATSQGGPTTYNEQFF
>TRBV7-9|NA|NA|TRBJ2-3
TGTGCCAGCAGCACCTTGTGGTCCGCAGATACGCAGTATTTT
CASSTLWSADTQYF
>TRBV20-1|NA|NA|TRBJ2-3
TGCAGTGCTAGAACCCCGGGGGCAGATACGCAGTATTTT
CSARTPGADTQYF
>TRBV5-4|few|TRBD1|TRBJ2-7
TGTGCCAGCAGCTTGGTGGGGACAGGGGTTTCCTACGAGCAGTACTTC
CASSLVGTGVSYEQYF
>TRBV2|once|TRBD2|TRBJ2-2
TGTGCCAGCGGGTCCGTAGCTAGCGGGACCGGGGAGCTGTTTTTT
CASGSVASGTGELFF
>TRBV7-7|few|TRBD2|TRBJ2-5
TGTGCTAGCAGTTATGGGACTAGGGGAGACCAAGAGACCCAGTACTTC
CASSYGTRGDQETQYF
>TRBV4-1|many|TRBD2|TRBJ2-1
TGCGCCAGCAGCCCCGAGGTGGCGGGAGCCTCCTATAATGAGCAGTTCTTC
CASSPEVAGASYNEQFF
>TRBV3-1|NA|TRBD2|TRBJ2-1
TGTGCCAGCAGCCCTAGAAGACTAGCGGGGGACAATAAGCAGTTCTTC
CASSPRRLAGDNKQFF
>TRBV7-2|few|NA|TRBJ1-2
TGTGCCAGCAGCCCCGGTTTTAGGGGAGGCTACACCTTC
CASSPGFRGGYTF
>TRBV7-9|once|NA|TRBJ1-1
TGTGCCAGCAGCTTTAAGCGGGGGATTAGCACTGAAGCTTTCTTT
CASSFKRGISTEAFF
>TRBV4-1|NA|TRBD2|TRBJ2-4
TGCGCCAGCAGCGCGGCGACTAGCGGACCCCTGAGCCTTCAGTACTTC
CASSAATSGPLSLQYF
>TRBV7-9|NA|TRBD2|TRBJ2-7
TGTGCCAGCGGCCCCCAAGTAGCGGGAGAGTACGAGCAGTACTTC
CASGPQVAGEYEQYF
>TRBV6-5|NA|TRBD1|TRBJ2-7
TGTGCCAGCAGTTACTCAGTCACAGGGGGGACCTACGAGCAGTACTTC
CASSYSVTGGTYEQYF
>TRBV12-3/TRBV12-4|NA|NA|TRBJ2-1
TGTGCCAGCAGTACTTTGTTCGTCGACAATGAGCAGTTCTTC
CASSTLFVDNEQFF
>TRBV3-1|few|TRBD1|TRBJ2-7
TGTGCCAGCAGCCAAAAGGGGGCCGTCGAGCAGTACTTC
CASSQKGAVEQYF
>TRBV6-1|NA|TRBD2|TRBJ2-3
TGTGCCAGCGCGACTAGCGGGGGCACAGATACGCAGTATTTT
CASATSGGTDTQYF
>TRBV4-1|NA|NA|TRBJ2-1
TGCGCCAGCAGCCAAGGGGGCTTCACTTACAATGAGCAGTTCTTC
CASSQGGFTYNEQFF
>TRBV7-3|NA|NA|TRBJ2-7
TGTGCCAGCAGCATTGGTATAGGCCCCTACGAGCAGTACTTC
CASSIGIGPYEQYF
>TRBV20-1|NA|TRBD1|TRBJ1-2
TGCAGTGCTCCCCATCCGGGACAGGGAGCTAACTATGGCTACACCTTC
CSAPHPGQGANYGYTF
>TRBV5-1|NA|TRBD2|TRBJ2-1
TGCGCCAGCAGCTTACCTAGCGGCGCCTACATTGAGCAGTTCTTC
CASSLPSGAYIEQFF
>TRBV20-1|NA|NA|TRBJ2-5
TGCAGTGCTAAACAGGAGTCCCCGGAGACCCAGTACTTC
CSAKQESPETQYF
>TRBV30|NA|NA|TRBJ2-3
TGTGCCTGGACCGGAAGCGGGTATACGCAGTATTTT
CAWTGSGYTQYF
>TRBV4-1|few|TRBD1|TRBJ2-7
TGCGCCAGCAGCCAACAAGACAGGGGGCTAATATGGGAGCAGTACTTC
CASSQQDRGLIWEQYF
>TRBV7-2|NA|NA|TRBJ2-2
TGTGCCAGCAGCTTAAGTTTAGGGCACGCCGGGGAGCTGTTTTTT
CASSLSLGHAGELFF
>TRBV20-1|NA|NA|TRBJ1-5
TGCAGTGCTAGACAGGGGCCACCCAATCAGCCCCAGCATTTT
CSARQGPPNQPQHF
>TRBV6-5|NA|NA|TRBJ1-2
TGTGCCAGCAGCCAACAGGGTGCTCATGGCTACACCTTC
CASSQQGAHGYTF
>TRBV7-9|few|NA|TRBJ1-6
TGTGCCATTATCAGGGGCGAGTCGGATAATTCACCCCTCCACTTT
CAIIRGESDNSPLHF
>TRBV18|once|NA|TRBJ2-4
TGTGCCAGCTCCGCGCTGCAGGGGAACATAGCCAAAAACATTCAGTACTTC
CASSALQGNIAKNIQYF
>TRBV5-5|NA|TRBD1|TRBJ2-4
TGTGTCAGCAGTCGGGACAGGGAAGGGCAGTACTTC
CVSSRDREGQYF